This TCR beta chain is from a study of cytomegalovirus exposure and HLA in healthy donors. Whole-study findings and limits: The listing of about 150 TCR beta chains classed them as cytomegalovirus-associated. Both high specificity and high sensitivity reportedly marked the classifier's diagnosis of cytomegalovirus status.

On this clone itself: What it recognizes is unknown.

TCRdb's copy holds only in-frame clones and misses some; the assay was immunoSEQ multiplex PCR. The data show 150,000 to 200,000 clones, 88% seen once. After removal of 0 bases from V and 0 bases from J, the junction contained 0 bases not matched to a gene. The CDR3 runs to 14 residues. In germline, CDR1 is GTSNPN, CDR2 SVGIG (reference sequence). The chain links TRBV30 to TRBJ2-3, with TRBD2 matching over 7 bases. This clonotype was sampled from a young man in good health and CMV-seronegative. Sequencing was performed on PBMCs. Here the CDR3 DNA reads TGTGCCTGGAGTGTAGCGGGAAGCACAGATACGCAGTATTTT. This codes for CAWSVAGSTDTQYF.